This TCR beta chain was obtained from a study of blood T cell repertoires in COVID-19. In germline, CDR1 is LNHDA, CDR2 SQIVND (reference sequence). V lost 7 bases, J lost 2 bases, and 5 bases stayed unmatched. CDR3 length: 14 amino acids. Here immunoSEQ multiplex PCR was the method, and the copy in TCRdb shows in-frame clones only, minus some. The sample contains some 140,000 clones, 78% of which appear only once. The rearrangement uses TRBV19 and TRBJ1-5; 7 bases fit TRBD1. The sequenced sample was peripheral blood. This clonotype originated in a man of 80 years or more with acute or convalescent COVID-19. The chain's CDR3 is CASTTGQGNQPQHF. The CDR3 DNA sequence: TGTGCCAGTACCACCGGACAGGGCAATCAGCCCCAGCATTTT.